This is a list of T cell receptor beta chains from one sample in a study of blood T cell repertoires in COVID-19. The method was immunoSEQ multiplex PCR; TCRdb's version includes in-frame clones alone and lacks a portion of them. In the table there are 190,000 or so clones, about 87% of which are singletons. Sequencing was done on a sample of peripheral blood. The receptor set was obtained from a man aged 40-49 years with active or convalescent COVID-19. CDR3s leave out the opening cysteine and the closing phenylalanine or tryptophan. Fields, in order: J gene, D gene, V gene, CDR3 protein. D genes are given only for firm matches.

j_call: TRBJ1-5
d_call: TRBD1
v_call: TRBV2
cdr3_aa: ASRGQGARQPQH

j_call: TRBJ1-3
d_call: -
v_call: TRBV7-9
cdr3_aa: ASSLGQSSSGNTIY

j_call: TRBJ2-2
d_call: -
v_call: TRBV13
cdr3_aa: ASSSSAGGPGELF

j_call: TRBJ1-2
d_call: -
v_call: TRBV24-1
cdr3_aa: ATSDPRPSGEDYGYT

j_call: TRBJ1-5
d_call: -
v_call: TRBV28
cdr3_aa: ASSLQEVLPQH

j_call: TRBJ2-1
d_call: TRBD2
v_call: TRBV19
cdr3_aa: ASSPSGANYNEQF

j_call: TRBJ2-3
d_call: TRBD2
v_call: TRBV7-2
cdr3_aa: ASSLDPSGADTQY

j_call: TRBJ1-5
d_call: -
v_call: TRBV5-8
cdr3_aa: ASSFQGYSNQPQH

j_call: TRBJ1-1
d_call: TRBD1
v_call: TRBV5-4
cdr3_aa: ASSLDRGRVGPEAF

j_call: TRBJ1-3
d_call: TRBD1
v_call: TRBV28
cdr3_aa: ASSWDRTGNTIY

j_call: TRBJ1-6
d_call: -
v_call: TRBV6-1
cdr3_aa: ASSEERTWVTPLH

j_call: TRBJ2-7
d_call: TRBD1
v_call: TRBV10-2
cdr3_aa: ASSRTGVTYEQY

j_call: TRBJ2-2
d_call: TRBD1
v_call: TRBV7-3
cdr3_aa: ASSSWTGGTGELF

j_call: TRBJ2-3
d_call: TRBD2
v_call: TRBV5-8
cdr3_aa: ASSRAGGTTDTQY

j_call: TRBJ1-2
d_call: TRBD1
v_call: TRBV10-3
cdr3_aa: AIRGQGANYGYT

j_call: TRBJ2-1
d_call: -
v_call: TRBV7-2
cdr3_aa: ASSLVADEQF

j_call: TRBJ2-1
d_call: -
v_call: TRBV7-9
cdr3_aa: ASSLWDGSNNEQF

j_call: TRBJ1-1
d_call: TRBD1
v_call: TRBV10-1
cdr3_aa: ASSVNRGLNTEAF

j_call: TRBJ2-6
d_call: TRBD1
v_call: TRBV4-3
cdr3_aa: ASSQEGQGYSGANVLT

j_call: TRBJ2-5
d_call: -
v_call: TRBV19
cdr3_aa: ASSIIFRETQY

j_call: TRBJ2-1
d_call: TRBD2
v_call: TRBV4-1
cdr3_aa: ASSPGGAGGRFSPYNEQF

j_call: TRBJ1-6
d_call: -
v_call: TRBV2
cdr3_aa: ASSEVYLTGNSPLH

j_call: TRBJ1-2
d_call: -
v_call: TRBV20-1
cdr3_aa: SATGIYGYT

j_call: TRBJ2-3
d_call: TRBD2
v_call: TRBV29-1
cdr3_aa: SVRTSVSSTDTQY

j_call: TRBJ2-7
d_call: TRBD2
v_call: TRBV28
cdr3_aa: ASRSGLAGAYEQY

j_call: TRBJ2-7
d_call: -
v_call: TRBV2
cdr3_aa: ASSELAGYYEQY

j_call: TRBJ1-1
d_call: -
v_call: TRBV19
cdr3_aa: ASSGYRANTEAF

j_call: TRBJ1-3
d_call: -
v_call: TRBV5-1
cdr3_aa: ASREGAGNTIY

j_call: TRBJ2-3
d_call: -
v_call: TRBV7-3
cdr3_aa: ASSRAGSFQY

j_call: TRBJ1-5
d_call: -
v_call: TRBV5-8
cdr3_aa: ASSFLSGNQPQH

j_call: TRBJ2-7
d_call: TRBD2
v_call: TRBV9
cdr3_aa: ASSVSGGADYEQY

j_call: TRBJ1-5
d_call: -
v_call: TRBV6-1
cdr3_aa: ASSEAAGSDQPQH

j_call: TRBJ1-2
d_call: TRBD1
v_call: TRBV7-2
cdr3_aa: ASSHGQGTFYGYT

j_call: TRBJ2-7
d_call: TRBD2
v_call: TRBV7-2
cdr3_aa: ASSSLAGAAYEQY

j_call: TRBJ2-1
d_call: TRBD2
v_call: TRBV2
cdr3_aa: ASTSGGAGYNEQF

j_call: TRBJ1-5
d_call: TRBD1
v_call: TRBV3-1/TRBV3-2
cdr3_aa: ASSQAPGQGQPQH

j_call: TRBJ2-7
d_call: -
v_call: TRBV12-3/TRBV12-4
cdr3_aa: ASSLGRVNEQY

j_call: TRBJ2-1
d_call: TRBD1
v_call: TRBV9
cdr3_aa: ASSGGTGSYNEQF

j_call: TRBJ2-1
d_call: TRBD2
v_call: TRBV5-5
cdr3_aa: ASSPGLAGTLNEQF

j_call: TRBJ2-7
d_call: TRBD1
v_call: TRBV28
cdr3_aa: ASSPTGVYEQY

j_call: TRBJ2-2
d_call: TRBD2
v_call: TRBV7-2
cdr3_aa: ASSPGRGVTGELF

j_call: TRBJ2-5
d_call: -
v_call: TRBV19
cdr3_aa: ASSISGTTEETQY

j_call: TRBJ1-3
d_call: -
v_call: TRBV5-4
cdr3_aa: ASSLGTSAIGNTIY

j_call: TRBJ1-4
d_call: -
v_call: TRBV7-9
cdr3_aa: ASSLWENEKLF

j_call: TRBJ2-7
d_call: TRBD1
v_call: TRBV5-6
cdr3_aa: ASSHQAADRVHEQY

j_call: TRBJ1-1
d_call: TRBD1
v_call: TRBV28
cdr3_aa: ASRYRGRDTEAF

j_call: TRBJ1-6
d_call: -
v_call: TRBV3-1/TRBV3-2
cdr3_aa: ASSQDPSSYNSPLH

j_call: TRBJ1-6
d_call: -
v_call: TRBV30
cdr3_aa: AWSPTALGNSPLH

j_call: TRBJ1-1
d_call: TRBD1
v_call: TRBV27
cdr3_aa: ASSLTSTGAGTEAF